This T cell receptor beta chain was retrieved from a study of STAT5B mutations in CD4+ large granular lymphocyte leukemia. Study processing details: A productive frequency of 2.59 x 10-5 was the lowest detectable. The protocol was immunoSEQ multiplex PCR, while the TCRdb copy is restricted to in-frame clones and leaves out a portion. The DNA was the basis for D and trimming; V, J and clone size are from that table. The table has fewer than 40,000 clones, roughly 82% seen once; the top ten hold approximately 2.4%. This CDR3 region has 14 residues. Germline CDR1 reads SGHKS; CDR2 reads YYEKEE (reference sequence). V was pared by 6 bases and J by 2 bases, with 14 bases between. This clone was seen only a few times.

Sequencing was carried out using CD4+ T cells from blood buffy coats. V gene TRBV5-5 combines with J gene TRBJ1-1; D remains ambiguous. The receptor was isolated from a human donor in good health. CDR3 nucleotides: TGTGCCAGCACCCTGGACGGGATCAACACTGAAGCTTTCTTT. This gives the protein CASTLDGINTEAFF.